Below, 18 T cell receptor beta chains from the same sample are listed, as sequenced in a study of T-cell reconstitution after alpha-beta-depleted transplantation in children (dated by TCRdb to about 2016). Library generation was performed with PCR. Data came from an Illumina HiSeq 2500. TCR library preparation used molecular barcoding, with unique molecular identifiers applied to normalize quantification of the TCRbeta repertoire. TCRdb trimmed the raw reads at Q25, called clones with MiXCR and kept productive beta chains. CDR3 protein duplicates are merged, each entry listing the most common genes and DNA. This sample is represented by roughly 400,000 distinct CDR3 sequences; roughly 21% of them were singletons. Together, the top ten hold 3.8% of the sample. The sample in question was PBMCs from the stem cell graft donor, obtained from the stem cell graft. These receptors were collected from a human donor who donated a stem cell graft to a child with acute myeloid leukemia.

This chain joins TRBV4-1 and TRBJ2-7; 9 nucleotides line up with TRBD2. V dropped 1 base and J dropped 2; count of bases not matched to a gene: 6. Germline V CDR1 and CDR2: MGHRA, YSYEKL. The CDR3 runs to 16 residues. The CDR3 is CASSQVKLAGTYEQYF. The DNA for the CDR3 is TGCGCCAGCAGCCAAGTAAAACTAGCGGGTACCTACGAGCAGTACTTC.

This clonotype was recorded a few times. V and J are TRBV7-9 and TRBJ2-1; 10 bases line up with TRBD2. Trimming took 5 bases from V and 8 from J; bases not matched to a gene: 15. The CDR3 length is 17 residues. The germline gives CDR1 SEHNR, CDR2 FQNEAQ (reference sequence). The DNA for the CDR3 is TGTGCCAGCAGCGGCCGGGGTCTAGCGGGAGTTTTAGATGAGCAGTTCTTC. It encodes CASSGRGLAGVLDEQFF.

This clonotype was observed a handful of times. V usage is TRBV5-1 and J usage is TRBJ2-1, with a possible D match to TRBD2 (6 bases). The CDR3 has 17 residues. Germline CDR1 and CDR2: SGHRS and YFSETQ. V was clipped by 3 bases and J by 0 bases, with 16 bases between them. The CDR3 region is CASSWGERTSSYNEQFF. CDR3 in DNA: TGCGCCAGCAGCTGGGGGGAGCGGACCAGCTCCTACAATGAGCAGTTCTTC.

This clonotype was observed many times. The genes are TRBV29-1 and TRBJ1-6; 9 bases align to TRBD1. CDR3 size: 14 residues. Germline V gene sequence: CDR1 SQVTM, CDR2 ANQGSEA. Trimming at V came to 6 bases and at J to 11 bases, leaving 11 bases not matched to a gene. The CDR3 nucleotides read TGCAGCGTGCGGGCAGGGACAGGGTCGGCACCCCTCCACTTT. This sequence encodes CSVRAGTGSAPLHF.

In its sample, this clonotype was seen many times. This chain uses TRBV29-1 with TRBJ2-4; 7 bases agree with TRBD1. In germline, CDR1 is SQVTM, CDR2 ANQGSEA. The V gene end was trimmed by 5 bases and the J gene end by 6 bases; junction bases not matched to a gene: 7. The CDR3 has 13 amino acids. The CDR3 DNA reads TGCAGCGTTCAGGGGGTCCTAATAAACATTCAGTACTTC. It is translated as CSVQGVLINIQYF.

This clonotype was counted a few times. The rearrangement uses TRBV29-1 and TRBJ2-3; tentatively, D is TRBD2 (6 bases). The CDR3 has 13 residues. From germline, CDR1 is SQVTM and CDR2 ANQGSEA. Trimming stripped 3 bases from V and 4 bases from J, with 11 bases between. The CDR3 DNA follows: TGCAGCGTTGAGGACGGAGGGGCAGATACGCAGTATTTT. It translates to CSVEDGGADTQYF.

V and J are TRBV10-3 and TRBJ2-7; D call uncertain. The CDR3 runs to 15 residues. V was pared by 5 bases and J by 2 bases, with 16 bases between. CDR1 is ENHRY and CDR2 is SYGVKD in the germline V gene. CDR3 loop: CAISNPQAMAYEQYF. CDR3 nucleotide sequence: TGTGCCATCAGTAACCCACAAGCGATGGCCTACGAGCAGTACTTC.

This clonotype was seen only a few times. The chain links TRBV12-3 or TRBV12-4 to TRBJ2-1, with 10 bases identical to TRBD2. Losses at the gene ends were 7 bases for V and 12 bases for J; bases not matched to a gene: 18. This CDR3 is built from 16 residues. The CDR3 nucleotides are TGTGCCAGCACTACGGGAGCGGGAGGGGGACCTCGTGGGCAGTTCTTC. This encodes CASTTGAGGGPRGQFF.

At least ten counts were recorded for this clonotype. The chain recombines TRBV15 with TRBJ2-7; TRBD1 matches at 10 bases. This CDR3 contains 11 residues. Trimming at V came to 8 bases and at J to 5 bases, leaving 0 bases not matched to a gene. Germline V CDR1 and CDR2: LNHNV, YYDKDF (reference sequence). The CDR3: CATGTGDEQYF. Written as DNA, the CDR3 is TGTGCCACCGGGACAGGGGACGAGCAGTACTTC.

This clonotype was recorded a few times. V usage is TRBV29-1 and J usage is TRBJ2-7; possibly TRBD1 or TRBD2 for D (5 bases each). Germline V gives CDR1 SQVTM, CDR2 ANQGSEA. V was cut by 4 bases and J by 6 bases, with 19 bases left in between. The CDR3 covers 14 residues. The CDR3 sequence is CSVAAPGTTGEQYF. CDR3 bases: TGCAGCGTTGCGGCACCCGGGACCACGGGCGAGCAGTACTTC.

There are a few counts of this clonotype. This chain connects TRBV9 to TRBJ2-1; D might be TRBD2 (6 bases). The germline gives CDR1 SGDLS, CDR2 YYNGEE. Trimming pared 4 bases from V and 4 bases from J, leaving 15 bases between. The CDR3 consists of 15 residues. In DNA, the CDR3 is TGTGCCAGCAGCTCTATGGGCGGGAAATACAATGAGCAGTTCTTC. This gives the protein CASSSMGGKYNEQFF.

This clonotype was detected only a few times. V is TRBV27 and J is TRBJ2-2; 8 bases map to TRBD1. With 3 bases clipped from V and 4 bases from J, the junction kept 10 bases outside the gene matches. The germline V gene encodes CDR1 MNHEY and CDR2 SMNVEV (reference sequence). The CDR3 length is 17 residues. The CDR3 DNA reads TGTGCCAGCAGTTTGAATAGGGGACAGGTAGTCACCGGGGAGCTGTTTTTT. It is translated as CASSLNRGQVVTGELFF.

The table lists this clonotype with many counts. V is TRBV18 and J is TRBJ2-1; D not resolved. With 1 base removed from V and 0 bases from J, the gap between germline ends came to 10 bases. The germline gives CDR1 KGHSH, CDR2 LQKENI. The CDR3 is 16 amino acids. For the CDR3, the DNA is TGTGCCAGCTCACCACAGGTAGGGAACTCCTACAATGAGCAGTTCTTC. This sequence encodes CASSPQVGNSYNEQFF.

This clonotype was seen more than once but under ten times. V is TRBV29-1 and J is TRBJ1-2; 11 bases map to TRBD1. Germline CDR1 SQVTM, CDR2 ANQGSEA. Unmatched junction bases numbered 6, after V lost 4 bases and J lost 5 bases. The CDR3 has 14 amino acids. CDR3 in amino acids: CSVGGDRGSYGYTF. For the CDR3, the DNA is TGCAGCGTTGGGGGGGACAGGGGGTCGTATGGCTACACCTTC.

The chain employs TRBV28 and TRBJ2-7; D not certain. Trimming took 5 bases from V and 2 from J, leaving 16 bases between them. The CDR3 is 15 residues long. The germline V gene has CDR1 MDHEN and CDR2 SYDVKM. CDR3 nucleotide sequence: TGTGCCAGCAGTATCTCGGGTCACAATGCCTACGAGCAGTACTTC. It is translated as CASSISGHNAYEQYF. Based on the CDR3 plus reference TRBV28 and TRBJ2-7, the full variable domain is DVKVTQSSRYLVKRTGEKVFLECVQDMDHENMFWYRQDPGLGLRLIYFSYDVKMKEKGDIPEGYSVSREKKERFSLILESASTNQTSMYLCASSISGHNAYEQYFGPGTRLTVT.

This clonotype came up many times. The chain combines TRBV2 with TRBJ2-7; 8 bases are a match to TRBD2. The germline CDR1 and CDR2 sequences are SNHLY and FYNNEI. The trim removed 6 bases at V and 1 base at J, leaving 5 bases unmatched. The CDR3 has 14 residues. CDR3 bases: TGTGCCAGCAGGCCGAGCGGGGGTTCCTACGAGCAGTACTTC. Translated, it gives CASRPSGGSYEQYF.

There are many counts of this clonotype. The rearrangement links TRBV20-1 to TRBJ2-5; 8 nucleotides line up with TRBD2. The CDR3 consists of 15 residues. Per germline, CDR1 DFQATT and CDR2 SNEGSKA (reference sequence). J lost 5 bases, V lost 6 bases, and 14 bases had no gene match. CDR3 loop: CSASGRAGAAETQYF. CDR3 coding DNA: TGCAGTGCGTCGGGACGAGCGGGGGCAGCGGAGACCCAGTACTTC.

Many counts were recorded for this clonotype. The V gene is TRBV6-1, the J gene TRBJ1-4, with TRBD1 as a possible D gene (6 bases). The CDR3 runs to 16 residues. V lost 6 bases and J 1 base, leaving 15 bases between the germline ends. Germline CDR1 is MNHNS and CDR2 is SASEGT. CDR3 loop: CASSLEGGRTNEKLFF. The CDR3 bases are TGTGCCAGCAGCCTCGAGGGGGGGCGAACTAATGAAAAACTGTTTTTT.